These 21 T cell receptor beta chains share one sample of origin, sequenced in a study of CD8 T cells in Susac syndrome. RNA amounts of about 0.5 to 1 ug underwent reverse transcription with random hexamers. TCRdb reanalysed the immunoSEQ multiplex PCR reads using MiXCR and keeps one entry per CDR3 protein. The repertoire holds about 200,000 distinct CDR3 sequences, more than 90% seen once, with approximately 0.093% in the top ten. The sequenced sample consisted of CD4+ T cells from PBMCs. The receptor source for this set is a human donor with multiple sclerosis.

The chain uses TRBV20-1 and TRBJ2-3; D gene unclear. Trimming left V 4 bases short and J 0 bases short, with 14 bases between. The CDR3 length is 15 residues. Germline-derived CDR1 and CDR2 are DFQATT and SNEGSKA (reference sequence). This CDR3 is CSATRTPTSTDTQYF. The CDR3, as DNA: TGCAGTGCTACCCGGACGCCGACTAGCACAGATACGCAGTATTTT.

V usage is TRBV10-3 and J usage is TRBJ2-5; the match to TRBD1 covers 10 bases. The V gene end was trimmed by 6 bases and the J gene end by 4 bases; junction bases not matched to a gene: 2. CDR1 and CDR2 (germline): ENHRY, SYGVKD. CDR3 size: 13 residues. For the CDR3, the DNA is TGTGCCATCAGGGGGACAGGGGTAGAGACCCAGTACTTC. Its protein product is CAIRGTGVETQYF.

This rearrangement joins TRBV3-1 to TRBJ1-1, with 9 nucleotides matching TRBD1. The trim removed 4 bases at V and 5 bases at J, leaving 8 bases unmatched. The CDR3 contains 15 residues. The germline CDR1 and CDR2 sequences are LGHDT and YNNKEL (reference sequence). CDR3 sequence (DNA): TGTGCCAGCAGCCCTAACAGGGGGCAAAGAACTGAAGCTTTCTTT. Translation: CASSPNRGQRTEAFF. The whole variable domain, filled in from reference TRBV3-1 and TRBJ1-1, reads DTAVSQTPKYLVTQMGNDKSIKCEQNLGHDTMYWYKQDSKKFLKIMFSYNNKELIINETVPNRFSPKSPDKAHLNLHINSLELGDSAVYFCASSPNRGQRTEAFFGQGTRLTVV.

The CDR3 bases are TGCGCCAGCAGCTTGGATGACAATCAGCCCCAGCATTTT. Translation: CASSLDDNQPQHF. The chain uses TRBV5-1 and TRBJ1-5; D is uncertain. Germline CDR1 and CDR2: SGHRS and YFSETQ. Trimming took 0 bases from V and 3 from J, leaving 4 bases between them. This CDR3 has 13 amino acids.

V is TRBV5-1 and J is TRBJ1-1; 8 positions match TRBD1. The J segment lost 0 bases and the V segment lost 4 bases, leaving 2 bases of the junction unmatched. Germline V CDR1 and CDR2: SGHRS, YFSETQ. The CDR3 runs 14 residues. CDR3 DNA sequence: TGCGCCAGCAGCCAGGGACAGGTGAACACTGAAGCTTTCTTT. Translated, it gives CASSQGQVNTEAFF.

This clonotype has only one observation. The chain combines TRBV24-1 with TRBJ2-3; 7 bases line up with TRBD2. V was clipped by 9 bases and J by 2 bases; unmatched bases: 7. This CDR3 comprises 14 residues. Germline CDR1 reads KGHDR; CDR2 reads SFDVKD. The CDR3 DNA follows: TGTGCCACCGAAGCGGGGTCGAACACAGATACGCAGTATTTT. Amino acid sequence: CATEAGSNTDTQYF.

The V gene is TRBV2, the J gene TRBJ2-3, with a possible D match to TRBD2 (5 bases). Germline V gene data show CDR1 as SNHLY and CDR2 as FYNNEI. The CDR3 is 14 amino acids. Trimming pared 6 bases from V and 2 bases from J, leaving 12 bases between. This CDR3 is CASRLRLLTDTQYF. The CDR3 bases are TGTGCCAGCAGGCTTAGACTACTCACAGATACGCAGTATTTT.

This chain connects TRBV24-1 to TRBJ2-2, with 7 nucleotides matching TRBD2. CDR1 and CDR2 from the germline V gene are KGHDR and SFDVKD. V trimming: 9 bases; J trimming: 5 bases; junction bases outside the gene matches: 14. The CDR3 consists of 16 residues. The CDR3 bases are TGTGCCACCGGTTCACGGAACGGGAGGAAGACCGGGGAGCTGTTTTTT. This gives the protein CATGSRNGRKTGELFF.

This chain links TRBV30 with TRBJ1-5, with TRBD1 as a possible D gene (5 bases). From germline, CDR1 is GTSNPN and CDR2 SVGIG (reference sequence). Trimming pared 0 bases from V and 4 bases from J, leaving 10 bases between. The CDR3 is made up of 14 amino acids. CDR3 sequence: CAWSVGALNQPQHF. CDR3 in DNA: TGTGCCTGGAGTGTAGGGGCACTTAATCAGCCCCAGCATTTT.

V and J are TRBV20-1 and TRBJ1-3; D call uncertain. V dropped 0 bases and J dropped 0 bases, with 3 bases sitting between them. The CDR3 runs to 13 residues. Per germline, CDR1 DFQATT and CDR2 SNEGSKA (reference sequence). The CDR3 DNA is TGCAGTGCTAGAGATGCCTCTGGAAACACCATATATTTT. Amino acids: CSARDASGNTIYF.

The chain recombines TRBV4-2 with TRBJ1-2; tentatively, D is TRBD1 (5 bases). Germline lookup yields CDR1 LGHNA and CDR2 YNFKEQ. The CDR3 loop spans 15 amino acids. Trimming took 1 base from V and 0 from J, leaving 9 bases between them. The CDR3 bases are TGTGCCAGCAGCCAAGGGGGCAGGACTAACTATGGCTACACCTTC. Translation: CASSQGGRTNYGYTF.

The gene calls are TRBV20-1 and TRBJ1-1, with D perhaps TRBD1 (6 bases). V was cut by 5 bases and J by 4 bases, with 11 bases left in between. The CDR3 runs to 12 residues. Germline V gene lookup returns CDR1 DFQATT and CDR2 SNEGSKA (reference sequence). The DNA for the CDR3 is TGCAGTGCTTATCAGGGGAGCACTGAAGCTTTCTTT. Its protein product is CSAYQGSTEAFF.

The genes are TRBV20-1 and TRBJ2-1; D call uncertain. The germline V and J ends were trimmed by 8 bases and 3 bases, with 8 bases remaining between them. The germline V gene encodes CDR1 DFQATT and CDR2 SNEGSKA (reference sequence). This CDR3 comprises 11 residues. The CDR3 DNA reads as TGCAGTACTCAGTACTACAATGAGCAGTTCTTC. Protein sequence: CSTQYYNEQFF.

The gene calls are TRBV18 and TRBJ2-7; no clear D. The CDR3 spans 15 residues. Germline CDR1 is KGHSH and CDR2 is LQKENI. The V end lost 0 bases, the J end lost 2 bases, and 11 bases lay between the germline ends. The CDR3 DNA follows: TGTGCCAGCTCACCACCGGGTATAGGCGCCTACGAGCAGTACTTC. This translates into CASSPPGIGAYEQYF.

The CDR3 loop reads CASRVTGGYETQYF. The CDR3 DNA follows: TGTGCCAGTAGGGTAACAGGGGGCTACGAGACCCAGTACTTC. V usage is TRBV19 and J usage is TRBJ2-5, with 9 bases that match TRBD1. The CDR3 totals 14 residues. J lost 5 bases, V lost 6 bases, and 7 bases had no gene match. CDR1 and CDR2 from the germline V gene are LNHDA and SQIVND (reference sequence).

The gene calls are TRBV20-1 and TRBJ2-7; the match to TRBD1 covers 10 bases. CDR1 is DFQATT, CDR2 SNEGSKA, per germline (reference sequence). The ends lost 2 bases at V and 4 bases at J; junction bases unmatched: 5. CDR3 length: 14 amino acids. In DNA form, the CDR3 reads TGCAGTGCTAGAAGGGACAGGGGAAGGTACGAGCAGTACTTC. Encoded protein: CSARRDRGRYEQYF.

This chain uses TRBV4-1 with TRBJ2-5; 8 bases are a match to TRBD2. The CDR3 consists of 16 residues. Trimming removed 4 bases from V and 1 base from J; junction bases left unmatched: 8. Germline V CDR1 and CDR2: MGHRA, YSYEKL. As DNA, the CDR3 is TGCGCCAGCAGCCTAGGAGCGGGAGTAGCCCAAGAGACCCAGTACTTC. As protein: CASSLGAGVAQETQYF.

The rearrangement joins TRBV2 to TRBJ2-7, with 7 bases matching TRBD1. The CDR3 length is 12 residues. The germline gives CDR1 SNHLY, CDR2 FYNNEI. Trimming cost V 4 bases and J 7 bases; bases outside gene matches: 4. CDR3 protein: CASSVEQGEQYF. The CDR3 bases are TGTGCCAGCAGTGTCGAACAGGGGGAGCAGTACTTC.

J is TRBJ2-5 and V is TRBV20-1; D unclear. V was clipped by 0 bases and J by 3 bases, with 2 bases between them. The V gene's germline CDR1 is DFQATT and CDR2 SNEGSKA (reference sequence). This CDR3 has 11 amino acids. CDR3 region: CSARDKETQYF. CDR3 DNA sequence: TGCAGTGCTAGAGATAAAGAGACCCAGTACTTC.

The V gene is TRBV20-1, the J gene TRBJ2-3; D ambiguous. Trimming shortened V by 3 bases and J by 9 bases, and 10 bases separated the two germline ends. The CDR3 spans 11 residues. Looked up from germline, CDR1 is DFQATT and CDR2 is SNEGSKA (reference sequence). The CDR3 bases are TGCAGTGCTAGCCTATCGGTCACGCAGTATTTT. It specifies CSASLSVTQYF.

The V call is TRBV12-3 or TRBV12-4, the J call TRBJ1-1; TRBD1 might be the D (5 bases). Deletions cut 4 bases from V and 7 bases from J, with 16 bases between. The CDR3 has 14 residues. The CDR3 spells CASSSPRTISEAFF. The CDR3 DNA is TGTGCCAGCAGTTCCCCCCGGACAATTAGTGAAGCTTTCTTT.